This T cell receptor beta chain was obtained from a study of blood T cell repertoires in COVID-19. Study-level information: Sample material is recorded as cDNA or gDNA derived from T cells, B-cell-depleted T cells, or PBMCs.

TCRdb keeps only in-frame clones here, not all; method: immunoSEQ multiplex PCR. The table records approximately 150,000 clones, just under 85% of them present only once. Trimming removed 5 bases from V and 2 bases from J, with 11 bases in between. CDR3 size: 14 residues. Germline V gives CDR1 MNHEY, CDR2 SVGAGI. This chain joins TRBV6-5 and TRBJ2-3; possibly TRBD2 for D (5 bases). This receptor was obtained from an elderly woman with COVID-19, enrolled during active disease. Sequenced: peripheral blood. CDR3 sequence: CASSLSGNTDTQYF. CDR3 nucleotides: TGTGCCAGCAGTCTGTCCGGGAACACAGATACGCAGTATTTT.